The clone carrying this T cell receptor (beta chain) appeared many times. The antigen is undetermined. Time point described: persistent/refractory GD, antithyroid drugs over 5 years with positive TRAb. Isolated PBMC RNA provided the starting material for the TCR library. Patients all came to the study from an endocrinology department in Xi'an, China. This sample is part of a study of regulatory T cells in long-lasting Graves disease. Germline V gene sequence: CDR1 LGHDT, CDR2 YNNKEL (reference sequence). The V gene lost 1 base and the J gene lost 7 bases, with 5 bases spanning the gap. This CDR3 comprises 12 residues. Arm-PCR of CDR3 regions and iRepertoire HTBI primers were the basis on which TCR beta libraries were built. Via MiXCR, TCRdb re-called the multiplex PCR reads, giving one row per CDR3 protein. The table has about 400,000 distinct CDR3 sequences, 20% seen once; the top ten hold more than 20%.

Study-level findings and limits: The TCR repertoire of persistent Graves' patients was less diverse than that of newly diagnosed ones.

The J gene is TRBJ1-5, the V gene TRBV3-1; D unclear. The sequencing used peripheral blood mononuclear cells (PBMCs), collected when the disease was refractory, from a patient treated with antithyroid drugs. The clonotype originates from a female donor with Graves disease. This chain's CDR3 is CASSQGEQPQHF. The CDR3 DNA reads as TGTGCCAGCAGCCAAGGTGAACAGCCCCAGCATTTT. The variable domain in full, completed from reference TRBV3-1 and TRBJ1-5, reads DTAVSQTPKYLVTQMGNDKSIKCEQNLGHDTMYWYKQDSKKFLKIMFSYNNKELIINETVPNRFSPKSPDKAHLNLHINSLELGDSAVYFCASSQGEQPQHFGDGTRLSIL.